Listed below are T cell receptor beta chains from one sample, sequenced in a study of T cell repertoires in ileal Crohn's disease. Data came from immunoSEQ multiplex PCR; TCRdb stores just in-frame clones and leaves some out. The sample includes 9,500 to 15,000 clones, approximately 85% of them seen just once. Sequencing was performed on ileal tissue. The receptors originated from an adult with Crohn's disease. Each CDR3 is given with its conserved first and last residue. Fields, in order: D gene, V gene, clone size, J gene, CDR3 DNA, CDR3 protein. A D gene is named only where the DNA matches it firmly. Clone size is not always given. Where it is, it says once, few, many or a class for expanded clones.

>NA|TRBV7-9|NA|TRBJ1-2
TGTGCCAGCAGCTTAGAGGCAGGGTTTTGGTATGGCTACACCTTC
CASSLEAGFWYGYTF
>NA|TRBV6-4|few|TRBJ2-5
TGTGCCAGCAGTGTTGGCCTAGCAGGACAAGAGACCCAGTACTTC
CASSVGLAGQETQYF
>NA|TRBV28|NA|TRBJ2-7
TGTGCCAGCAGTTTAGGGACTCGCTACGAGCAGTACTTC
CASSLGTRYEQYF
>TRBD1|TRBV18|once|TRBJ2-1
TGTGCCAGCTCACCAGGACTGTGGACAGGGGGCAATGAGCAGTTCTTC
CASSPGLWTGGNEQFF
>NA|TRBV5-1|NA|TRBJ1-2
TGCGCCAGCAGCTCGGTTAATCAGGGCGGCAACTATGGCTACACCTTC
CASSSVNQGGNYGYTF
>TRBD2|TRBV5-1|NA|TRBJ2-5
TGCGCCAGCAGCTTCGAGGGAGGGAAAGAGACCCAGTACTTC
CASSFEGGKETQYF
>NA|TRBV6-1|NA|TRBJ2-6
TGTGCCAGCAGTGAAGACTCAGGCTCTGGGGCCAACGTCCTGACTTTC
CASSEDSGSGANVLTF
>NA|TRBV9|NA|TRBJ2-3
TGTGCCAGCAGCGGGACTGCCACAGATACGCAGTATTTT
CASSGTATDTQYF
>TRBD2|TRBV7-2|few|TRBJ2-7
TGTGCCAGCAGCAGAAGGGAGGGCGAGCAGTACTTC
CASSRREGEQYF
>NA|TRBV9|once|TRBJ2-7
TGTGCCAGCCCGGGGACTCAAAAATCCTACGAGCAGTACTTC
CASPGTQKSYEQYF
>NA|TRBV11-3|NA|TRBJ2-7
TGTGCCAGCAGCTTAGCGTCCTACGAGCAGTACTTC
CASSLASYEQYF
>TRBD2|TRBV7-2|NA|TRBJ2-5
TGTGCCAGCAGCCCCACTCCGAGCGGGACTCAGTACTTC
CASSPTPSGTQYF
>TRBD2|TRBV27|NA|TRBJ2-1
TGTGCCAGCAGTTTACCCTTCACTAGCGGGGGGGTCATTGAGCAGTTCTTC
CASSLPFTSGGVIEQFF
>NA|TRBV18|NA|TRBJ2-3
TGTGCCAGCTCACCGGCGGCCGACGGTACGCAGTATTTT
CASSPAADGTQYF
>TRBD1|TRBV10-1|NA|TRBJ2-3
TGCGCCAGCAGTGGGGACAGGTTCGGGGCAGATACGCAGTATTTT
CASSGDRFGADTQYF
>TRBD1|TRBV29-1|once|TRBJ1-1
TGCAGCGCCGGGACAGGGGTTGGCACTGAAGCTTTCTTT
CSAGTGVGTEAFF
>NA|TRBV30|NA|TRBJ1-2
TGTGCCTGGAGAGAGGGGGGGCAGTATGGCTACACCTTC
CAWREGGQYGYTF
>TRBD2|TRBV5-4|once|TRBJ2-7
TGTGCCAGCAGCTTGTATTTGGGGGCTAGCGGGCAGGGCTACGAGCAGTACTTC
CASSLYLGASGQGYEQYF
>NA|TRBV5-1|NA|TRBJ2-5
TGCGCCAGCAGCTTGGGGGGGACATCCGGAGAGACCCAGTACTTC
CASSLGGTSGETQYF
>TRBD1|TRBV9|NA|TRBJ2-3
TGTGCCAGCAGCGGAACACAGGGGCACCCCACAGATACGCAGTATTTT
CASSGTQGHPTDTQYF
>TRBD2|TRBV2|NA|TRBJ2-7
TGTGCCAGCAGCGCAGGGACTAGCGGCTACGAGCAGTACTTC
CASSAGTSGYEQYF
>NA|TRBV27|NA|TRBJ2-1
TGTGCCAGCAGTTCGCCTCAACTAGGGCAGGCTGAGCAGTTCTTC
CASSSPQLGQAEQFF
>TRBD1|TRBV29-1|once|TRBJ2-5
TGCAGCGTTGAGGGACAGGGGCCCAAGACCCAGTACTTC
CSVEGQGPKTQYF
>TRBD1|TRBV5-6|NA|TRBJ2-3
TGTGCCAGCAGCTTCCTAGGGGGCAAAACAGATACGCAGTATTTT
CASSFLGGKTDTQYF
>NA|TRBV29-1|NA|TRBJ2-4
TGCAGCGTTGAGGGACAAGCCAAAAACATTCAGTACTTC
CSVEGQAKNIQYF
>TRBD2|TRBV6-1|NA|TRBJ2-3
TGTGCCAGCAGTGAACTATCGGGGGGTACGCAGTATTTT
CASSELSGGTQYF
>NA|TRBV6-1|once|TRBJ1-5
TGTGCCAGCAAGGTGGAAGGGGGCAATCAGCCCCAGCATTTT
CASKVEGGNQPQHF
>TRBD1|TRBV7-2|large|TRBJ1-2
TGTGCCAGCAGCTTCGGATCACGGACAGGGAACTATGGCTACACCTTC
CASSFGSRTGNYGYTF
>NA|TRBV30|NA|TRBJ2-7
TGTGCCTGGAGGAAGACGGGGAATACCTACGAGCAGTACTTC
CAWRKTGNTYEQYF
>TRBD1|TRBV6-4|NA|TRBJ1-2
TGTGCCAGCAGTGACAGAGGACAGGACGGTGGCTACACCTTC
CASSDRGQDGGYTF
>TRBD1|TRBV19|NA|TRBJ1-2
TGTGCCAGTAGTATAGATGCCGGGACAGACTTCAACTATGGCTACACCTTC
CASSIDAGTDFNYGYTF
>NA|TRBV2|NA|TRBJ2-7
TGTGCCAGCAGTGACCGCGGGAAGGTGTATGAGCAGTACTTC
CASSDRGKVYEQYF
>NA|TRBV18|NA|TRBJ1-5
TGTGCCAGCTCACCAGGGGGGAATGGGGCTCAGCCCCAGCATTTT
CASSPGGNGAQPQHF
>NA|TRBV6-1|NA|TRBJ1-1
TGTGCCAGCAGAAAGACCCAGGGATTCGCCACTGAAGCTTTCTTT
CASRKTQGFATEAFF
>NA|TRBV6-4|NA|TRBJ2-3
TGTGCCAGCAGCGATGGACAGACCCCAGATACGCAGTATTTT
CASSDGQTPDTQYF
>TRBD1|TRBV7-9|NA|TRBJ2-7
TGTGCCAGCAGTCCAGGACAGGGAATATACGAGCAGTACTTC
CASSPGQGIYEQYF
>NA|TRBV21-1|few|TRBJ1-1
TGTGCCAGCAGCAATCCGGGGTACACTGAAGCTTTCTTT
CASSNPGYTEAFF
>TRBD1|TRBV10-3|NA|TRBJ2-3
TGTGCCCTCGGACAGGGTACAGATACGCAGTATTTT
CALGQGTDTQYF
>TRBD1|TRBV5-4|NA|TRBJ2-2
TGTGCCGGGCGACAGGGGGCAATCGGGGAGCTGTTTTTT
CAGRQGAIGELFF
>NA|TRBV9|NA|TRBJ1-1
TGTGCCAGCAGGCAAACCGGGGGGGAAGCTTTCTTT
CASRQTGGEAFF
>NA|TRBV11-2|NA|TRBJ2-3
TGTGCCAGCAGCCTTTCATTGGCTGATACGCAGTATTTT
CASSLSLADTQYF
>NA|TRBV5-1|few|TRBJ2-2
TGCGCCAGCAGCGAAATAGCGGATAACACCGGGGAGCTGTTTTTT
CASSEIADNTGELFF
>TRBD1|TRBV4-2|NA|TRBJ2-5
TGTGCCAGCAGCCAAGATGGGACAGGTCAAGAGACCCAGTACTTC
CASSQDGTGQETQYF
>TRBD1|TRBV6-1|NA|TRBJ1-2
TGTGCCAGCAGTGAATTGGACAGGGAAGGTGGCTACACCTTC
CASSELDREGGYTF
>NA|TRBV10-3|NA|TRBJ1-5
TGTGCCATCAGTGGGGGGGGCGATCAGCCCCAGCATTTT
CAISGGGDQPQHF
>TRBD2|TRBV23-1|NA|TRBJ2-3
TGCGCCAGCAGTCCGAGTGGGACTAGCGGGAGGTCTAGCACAGATACGCAGTATTTT
CASSPSGTSGRSSTDTQYF
>NA|TRBV30|NA|TRBJ1-1
TGTGCCTGGAGTGTACGTGGCAGGATGCTTTGGCGGGACCAAAACACTGAAGCTTTCTTT
CAWSVRGRMLWRDQNTEAFF
>NA|TRBV5-1|NA|TRBJ2-7
TGCGCCAGCAGCCCAGCGGGCCGCTCCTACGAGCAGTACTTC
CASSPAGRSYEQYF
>NA|TRBV5-1|NA|TRBJ2-1
TGCGCCAGCAGCTTGGCGTCGGGGGAGTACAATGAGCAGTTCTTC
CASSLASGEYNEQFF
>NA|TRBV6-6|NA|TRBJ2-7
TGTGCCAGCAGTTACAACCCAGGGGACGAGCAGTACTTC
CASSYNPGDEQYF
>NA|TRBV7-3|NA|TRBJ1-1
TGTGCCAGCAGCTTCTCCAGGCAAGAAGCTTTCTTT
CASSFSRQEAFF
>NA|TRBV6-6|NA|TRBJ2-7
TGTGCCAGCAGCCAACAAGGGGCAGGGGTGGGGGAGCAGTACTTC
CASSQQGAGVGEQYF
>NA|TRBV28|NA|TRBJ2-7
TGTGCCAGCAGTTTATTGTTGGGGCTGTCGGAGGGTACGTACTTC
CASSLLLGLSEGTYF
>TRBD1|TRBV6-5|NA|TRBJ1-1
TGTGCCAGCTGGGACAGGGAGGACACTGAAGCTTTCTTT
CASWDREDTEAFF
>TRBD1|TRBV11-2|NA|TRBJ2-7
TGTGCCAGCAGCCAGCAGGGGGCGGGTGAGCAGTACTTC
CASSQQGAGEQYF